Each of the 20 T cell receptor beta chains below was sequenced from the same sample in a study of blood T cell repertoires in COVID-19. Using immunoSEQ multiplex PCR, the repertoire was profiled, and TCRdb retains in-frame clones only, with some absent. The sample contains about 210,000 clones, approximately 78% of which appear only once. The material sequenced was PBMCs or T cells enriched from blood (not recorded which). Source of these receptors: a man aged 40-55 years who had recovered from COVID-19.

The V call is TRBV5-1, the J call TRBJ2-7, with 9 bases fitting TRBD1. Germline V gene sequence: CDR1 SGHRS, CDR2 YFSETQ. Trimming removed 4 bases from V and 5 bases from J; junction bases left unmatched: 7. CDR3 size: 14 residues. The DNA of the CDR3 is TGCGCCAGCAGCCGGAGGACAGGGGCAGACGAGCAGTACTTC. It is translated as CASSRRTGADEQYF. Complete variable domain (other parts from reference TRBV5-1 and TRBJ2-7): KAGVTQTPRYLIKTRGQQVTLSCSPISGHRSVSWYQQTPGQGLQFLFEYFSETQRNKGNFPGRFSGRQFSNSRSEMNVSTLELGDSALYLCASSRRTGADEQYFGPGTRLTVT.

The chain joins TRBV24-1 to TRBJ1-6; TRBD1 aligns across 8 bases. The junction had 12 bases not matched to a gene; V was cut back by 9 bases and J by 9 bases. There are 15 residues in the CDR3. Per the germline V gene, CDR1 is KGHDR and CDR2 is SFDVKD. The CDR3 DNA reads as TGTGCCACCCGTAATCGGGACAGGCCTCGTTCACCCCTCCACTTT. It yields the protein CATRNRDRPRSPLHF.

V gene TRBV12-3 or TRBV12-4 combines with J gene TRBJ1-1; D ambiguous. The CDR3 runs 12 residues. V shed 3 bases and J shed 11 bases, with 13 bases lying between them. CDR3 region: CASSLHSPGAFF. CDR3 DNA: TGTGCCAGCAGTTTGCACAGCCCTGGGGCTTTCTTT.

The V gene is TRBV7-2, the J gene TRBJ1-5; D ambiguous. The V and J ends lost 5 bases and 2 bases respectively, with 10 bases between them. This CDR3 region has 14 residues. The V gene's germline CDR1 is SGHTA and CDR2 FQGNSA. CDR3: CASSPRWGNQPQHF. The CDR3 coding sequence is TGTGCCAGCAGCCCTAGATGGGGCAATCAGCCCCAGCATTTT.

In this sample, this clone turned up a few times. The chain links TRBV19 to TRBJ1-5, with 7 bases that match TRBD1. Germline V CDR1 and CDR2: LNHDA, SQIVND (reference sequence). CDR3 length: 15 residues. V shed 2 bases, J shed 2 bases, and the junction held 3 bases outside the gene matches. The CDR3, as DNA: TGTGCCAGTAGTATAAACAGGGGAGGCAATCAGCCCCAGCATTTT. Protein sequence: CASSINRGGNQPQHF.

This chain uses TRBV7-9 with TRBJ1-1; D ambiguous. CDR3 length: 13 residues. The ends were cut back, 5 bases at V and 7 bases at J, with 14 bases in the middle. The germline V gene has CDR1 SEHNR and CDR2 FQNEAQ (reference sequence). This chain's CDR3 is CASSLNDGIEAFF. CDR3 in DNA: TGTGCCAGCAGCCTTAACGACGGGATTGAAGCTTTCTTT.

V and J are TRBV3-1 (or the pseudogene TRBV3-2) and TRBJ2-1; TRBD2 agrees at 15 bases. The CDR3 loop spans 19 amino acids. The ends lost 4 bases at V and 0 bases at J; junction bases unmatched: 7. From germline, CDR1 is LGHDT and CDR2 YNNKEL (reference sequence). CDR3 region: CASSPRTSGGVSSYNEQFF. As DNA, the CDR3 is TGTGCCAGCAGCCCTAGGACTAGCGGGGGGGTTAGCTCCTACAATGAGCAGTTCTTC.

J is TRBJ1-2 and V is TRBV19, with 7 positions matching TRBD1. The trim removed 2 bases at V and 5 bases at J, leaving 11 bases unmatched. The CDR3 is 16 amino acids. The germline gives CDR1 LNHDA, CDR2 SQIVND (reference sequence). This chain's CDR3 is CASSIREGARTYGYTF. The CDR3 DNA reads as TGTGCCAGTAGTATACGGGAGGGGGCGAGGACTTATGGCTACACCTTC. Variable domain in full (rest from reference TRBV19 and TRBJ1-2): DGGITQSPKYLFRKEGQNVTLSCEQNLNHDAMYWYRQDPGQGLRLIYYSQIVNDFQKGDIAEGYSVSREKKESFPLTVTSAQKNPTAFYLCASSIREGARTYGYTFGSGTRLTVV.

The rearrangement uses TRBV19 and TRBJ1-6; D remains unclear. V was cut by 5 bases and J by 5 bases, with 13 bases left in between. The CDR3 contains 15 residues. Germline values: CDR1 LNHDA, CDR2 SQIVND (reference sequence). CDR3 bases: TGTGCCAGTAGTGACTTAAGAGGAAATAATTCACCCCTCCACTTT. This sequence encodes CASSDLRGNNSPLHF. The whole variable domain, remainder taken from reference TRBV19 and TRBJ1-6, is DGGITQSPKYLFRKEGQNVTLSCEQNLNHDAMYWYRQDPGQGLRLIYYSQIVNDFQKGDIAEGYSVSREKKESFPLTVTSAQKNPTAFYLCASSDLRGNNSPLHFGNGTRLTVT.

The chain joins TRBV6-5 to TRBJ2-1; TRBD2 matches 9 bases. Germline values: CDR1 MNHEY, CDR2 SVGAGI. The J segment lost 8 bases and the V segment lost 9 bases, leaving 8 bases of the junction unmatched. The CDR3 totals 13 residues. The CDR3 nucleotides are TGTGCCAGTCGGGCGGGAGGGCCCGATGAGCAGTTCTTC. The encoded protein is CASRAGGPDEQFF.

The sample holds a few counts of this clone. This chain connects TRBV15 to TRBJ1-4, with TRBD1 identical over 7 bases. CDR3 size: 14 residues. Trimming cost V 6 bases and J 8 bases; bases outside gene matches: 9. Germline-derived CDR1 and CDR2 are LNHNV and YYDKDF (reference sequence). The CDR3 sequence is CATSHRQGGEKLFF. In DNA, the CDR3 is TGTGCCACCAGTCACAGACAGGGTGGAGAAAAACTGTTTTTT.

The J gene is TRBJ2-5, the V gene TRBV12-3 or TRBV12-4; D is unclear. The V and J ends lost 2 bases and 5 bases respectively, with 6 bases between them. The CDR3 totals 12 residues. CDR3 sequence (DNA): TGTGCCAGCAGTTTATCCGGGGAGACCCAGTACTTC. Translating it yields CASSLSGETQYF.

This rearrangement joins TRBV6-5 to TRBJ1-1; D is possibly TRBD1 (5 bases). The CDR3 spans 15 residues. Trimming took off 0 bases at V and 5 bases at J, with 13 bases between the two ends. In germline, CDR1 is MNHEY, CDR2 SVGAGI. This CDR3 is CASSYSRGGGTEAFF. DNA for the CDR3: TGTGCCAGCAGTTACTCCCGGGGGGGAGGAACTGAAGCTTTCTTT.

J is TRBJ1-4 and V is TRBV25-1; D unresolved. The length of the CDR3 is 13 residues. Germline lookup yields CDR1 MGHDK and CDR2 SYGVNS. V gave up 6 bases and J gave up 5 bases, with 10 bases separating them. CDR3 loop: CASRGWENEKLFF. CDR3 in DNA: TGTGCCAGCAGGGGGTGGGAGAATGAAAAACTGTTTTTT.

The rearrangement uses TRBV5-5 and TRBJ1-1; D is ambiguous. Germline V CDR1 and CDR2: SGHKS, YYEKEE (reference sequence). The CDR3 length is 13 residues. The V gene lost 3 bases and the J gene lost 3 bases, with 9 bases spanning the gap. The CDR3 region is CASSSGSYTEAFF. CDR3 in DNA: TGTGCCAGCAGCTCCGGGAGTTACACTGAAGCTTTCTTT.

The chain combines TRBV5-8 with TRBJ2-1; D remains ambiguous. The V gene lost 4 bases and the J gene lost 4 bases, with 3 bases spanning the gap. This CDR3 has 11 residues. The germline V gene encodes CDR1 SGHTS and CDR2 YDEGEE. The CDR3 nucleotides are TGTGCCAGCAGCACATACAATGAGCAGTTCTTC. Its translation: CASSTYNEQFF.

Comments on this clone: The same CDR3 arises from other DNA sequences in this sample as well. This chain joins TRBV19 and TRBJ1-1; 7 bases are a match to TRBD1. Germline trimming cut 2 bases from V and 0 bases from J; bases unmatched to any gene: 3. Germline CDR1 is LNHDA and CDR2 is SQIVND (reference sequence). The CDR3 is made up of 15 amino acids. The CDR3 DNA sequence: TGTGCCAGTAGTATATGGGGACAGTTGAACACTGAAGCTTTCTTT. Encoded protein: CASSIWGQLNTEAFF.

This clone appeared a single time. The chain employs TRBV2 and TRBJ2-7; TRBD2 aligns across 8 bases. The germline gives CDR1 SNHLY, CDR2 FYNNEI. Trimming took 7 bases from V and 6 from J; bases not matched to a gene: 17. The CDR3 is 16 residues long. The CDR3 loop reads CASTNGRAGGPGEQYF. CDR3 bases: TGTGCCAGCACCAACGGGAGGGCTGGGGGCCCTGGCGAGCAGTACTTC.

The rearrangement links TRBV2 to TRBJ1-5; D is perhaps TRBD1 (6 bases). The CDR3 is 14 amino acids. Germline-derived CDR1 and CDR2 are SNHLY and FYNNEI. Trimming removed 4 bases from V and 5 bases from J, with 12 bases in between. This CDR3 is CASSGTEVHQPQHF. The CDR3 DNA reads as TGTGCCAGCAGTGGGACAGAAGTGCATCAGCCCCAGCATTTT.

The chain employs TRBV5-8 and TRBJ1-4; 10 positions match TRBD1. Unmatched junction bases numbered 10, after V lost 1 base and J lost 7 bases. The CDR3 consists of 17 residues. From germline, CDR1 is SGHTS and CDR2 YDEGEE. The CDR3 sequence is CASSLWGRTGGTEKLFF. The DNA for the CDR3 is TGTGCCAGCAGCTTGTGGGGGCGGACAGGGGGAACTGAAAAACTGTTTTTT.